The 20 T cell receptor beta chains in this list originate from one sample, sequenced in a study of blood T cell repertoires in COVID-19. Sequencing was performed with immunoSEQ multiplex PCR; in TCRdb, only in-frame clones are kept and a portion is missing. The data contain 300,000 to 400,000 clones, roughly 90% of them singletons. The specimen was peripheral blood. All receptors derive from a woman aged 30 to 39 with COVID-19, enrolled during active disease.

In this sample, this clone turned up a few times. The V call is TRBV28, the J call TRBJ1-2; TRBD1 might be the D (5 bases). Germline CDR1 is MDHEN and CDR2 is SYDVKM. V was clipped by 5 bases and J by 2 bases, with 12 bases between them. The CDR3 has 14 residues. The CDR3 region is CASSSAGPNYGYTF. CDR3 in DNA: TGTGCCAGCAGTAGTGCAGGGCCCAACTATGGCTACACCTTC.

V is TRBV18 and J is TRBJ1-1; D is unresolved. The CDR3 sequence is 13 residues long. The V end lost 3 bases, the J end lost 6 bases, and 11 bases lay between the germline ends. The germline V gene encodes CDR1 KGHSH and CDR2 LQKENI. In nucleotides, the CDR3 is TGTGCCAGCTCACCTCGGGGTTTTTCTGAAGCTTTCTTT. It specifies CASSPRGFSEAFF.

The chain uses TRBV3-1 (or the pseudogene TRBV3-2) and TRBJ1-1; 7 bases line up with TRBD1. Germline V gives CDR1 LGHDT, CDR2 YNNKEL (reference sequence). V was clipped by 4 bases and J by 6 bases; unmatched bases: 5. This CDR3 region has 13 residues. CDR3 protein: CASSPTGDSEAFF. CDR3 in DNA: TGTGCCAGCAGCCCAACAGGGGACTCTGAAGCTTTCTTT.

This rearrangement joins TRBV7-9 to TRBJ1-1; 7 nucleotides match TRBD1. Unmatched junction bases numbered 5, after V lost 3 bases and J lost 4 bases. The CDR3 consists of 14 residues. Germline CDR1 and CDR2: SEHNR and FQNEAQ (reference sequence). The CDR3 sequence is CASSLDDRATEAFF. The CDR3 DNA is TGTGCCAGCAGCTTGGATGACAGGGCCACTGAAGCTTTCTTT.

In its sample, this clone was seen once. The chain couples TRBV28 to TRBJ2-5; maybe TRBD2 (6 bases). Trimming cost V 3 bases and J 5 bases, with 16 bases left between them. The CDR3 has 15 residues. CDR1 is MDHEN, CDR2 SYDVKM, per germline. This CDR3 is CASSFGRRVGETQYF. The CDR3 DNA sequence: TGTGCCAGCAGTTTCGGGAGAAGGGTTGGGGAGACCCAGTACTTC. The entire variable domain, with the rest obtained from reference TRBV28 and TRBJ2-5, is as follows: DVKVTQSSRYLVKRTGEKVFLECVQDMDHENMFWYRQDPGLGLRLIYFSYDVKMKEKGDIPEGYSVSREKKERFSLILESASTNQTSMYLCASSFGRRVGETQYFGPGTRLLVL.

This chain links TRBV6-5 with TRBJ1-4; weak D call: TRBD1 (5 bases). V shed 0 bases and J shed 7 bases, with 9 bases lying between them. This CDR3 comprises 14 residues. CDR1 MNHEY and CDR2 SVGAGI come from the germline V gene. The CDR3 DNA is TGTGCCAGCAGTTACTCGGGCAGGGCTGAAAAACTGTTTTTT. This sequence encodes CASSYSGRAEKLFF.

This clone was picked up one time. J is TRBJ2-2 and V is TRBV19; the match to TRBD2 covers 8 bases. The CDR3 sequence is 19 residues long. Germline V lookup: CDR1 LNHDA, CDR2 SQIVND (reference sequence). V dropped 0 bases and J dropped 6; count of bases not matched to a gene: 15. The CDR3 DNA sequence: TGTGCCAGTAGTATAGAAGGTTTGGACTATCCAGCGGGGGCCGGGGAGCTGTTTTTT. Translating gives CASSIEGLDYPAGAGELFF.

This clone showed up just once. This sequence joins TRBV28 and TRBJ1-3; perhaps TRBD1 as D (5 bases). This CDR3 is 17 amino acids long. Germline V lookup: CDR1 MDHEN, CDR2 SYDVKM. Trimming cost V 7 bases and J 4 bases, with 23 bases left between them. CDR3 nucleotide sequence: TGTGCCAGCACTAACCCTGGGGCCACCCGGGCCGGAAACACCATATATTTT. Protein product: CASTNPGATRAGNTIYF.

The chain combines TRBV27 with TRBJ2-7, with 7 bases matching TRBD1. The CDR3 has 15 amino acids. The junction had 7 bases not matched to a gene; V was cut back by 5 bases and J by 0 bases. Germline loops: CDR1 MNHEY, CDR2 SMNVEV (reference sequence). The CDR3 reads CASSPTGIGSYEQYV. CDR3 nucleotides: TGTGCCAGCAGTCCGACAGGGATAGGCTCCTACGAGCAGTACGTC.

CDR3 amino acids: CASSPLAEGTEAFF. The CDR3 nucleotides are TGTGCCAGCAGCCCTCTAGCGGAGGGAACTGAAGCTTTCTTT. The gene calls are TRBV3-1 (or the pseudogene TRBV3-2) and TRBJ1-1; D call uncertain. CDR1 and CDR2 (germline): LGHDT, YNNKEL (reference sequence). Between the trimmed V and J ends, which lost 4 bases and 5 bases, there was a span of 14 bases. The CDR3 extends over 14 amino acids.

The chain is built from TRBV6-2 or TRBV6-3 and TRBJ2-7; 8 nucleotides agree with TRBD2. The ends lost 4 bases at V and 2 bases at J; junction bases unmatched: 16. This CDR3 is built from 18 residues. Germline V gene sequence: CDR1 MNHEY, CDR2 SVGEGT. The CDR3 here is CASSFCTLGLAATYEQYV. DNA for the CDR3: TGTGCCAGCAGTTTCTGTACACTCGGACTAGCAGCGACCTACGAGCAGTACGTC.

This clone is a singleton in its sample. CDR3 region: CASSQDTSTDTQYF. The CDR3 bases are TGTGCCAGCAGCCAGGACACAAGCACAGATACGCAGTATTTT. V gene TRBV3-1 (or the pseudogene TRBV3-2) combines with J gene TRBJ2-3, with D possibly TRBD1 on 5 matching bases. Germline assignment: CDR1 LGHDT and CDR2 YNNKEL (reference sequence). The V end lost 3 bases, the J end lost 0 bases, and 7 bases lay between the germline ends. The CDR3 is 14 residues long.

The J gene is TRBJ1-4, the V gene TRBV5-6, with 9 nucleotides matching TRBD1. From germline, CDR1 is SGHDT and CDR2 YYEEEE. The CDR3 contains 15 residues. J was trimmed by 7 bases and V by 3 bases; bases with no gene match: 7. The DNA for the CDR3 is TGTGCCAGCAGCTGGACCACAGGGGGCGGTGAAAAACTGTTTTTT. Protein: CASSWTTGGGEKLFF.

The rearrangement uses TRBV29-1 and TRBJ2-6; TRBD1 matches at 7 bases. Unmatched junction bases numbered 9, after V lost 6 bases and J lost 1 base. The germline V gene encodes CDR1 SQVTM and CDR2 ANQGSEA. This CDR3 comprises 16 residues. CDR3 in amino acids: CSVANRGRSGANVLTF. The CDR3 nucleotides are TGCAGCGTGGCCAACAGGGGACGGTCTGGGGCCAACGTCCTGACTTTC.

V gene TRBV5-1 combines with J gene TRBJ2-1; 8 nucleotides align to TRBD2. CDR1 and CDR2 from the germline V gene are SGHRS and YFSETQ. After removal of 5 bases from V and 10 bases from J, the junction contained 11 bases not matched to a gene. The CDR3 contains 14 residues. The CDR3 loop reads CASSWRRGVEEQFF. The CDR3 nucleotides read TGCGCCAGCAGTTGGCGGCGGGGGGTGGAGGAGCAGTTCTTC.

The gene calls are TRBV7-9 and TRBJ1-3; D call uncertain. Germline values: CDR1 SEHNR, CDR2 FQNEAQ (reference sequence). The ends were cut back, 0 bases at V and 0 bases at J, with 9 bases in the middle. The CDR3 has 16 residues. The CDR3 DNA sequence: TGTGCCAGCAGCTTAGCGCGGTCCAACTCTGGAAACACCATATATTTT. This encodes CASSLARSNSGNTIYF.

As for this clone: This sample includes further DNA sequences coding for the same CDR3. The V call is TRBV5-8, the J call TRBJ2-5, with 8 bases matching TRBD1. This CDR3 is built from 15 residues. The germline CDR1 and CDR2 sequences are SGHTS and YDEGEE. The V and J ends lost 4 bases and 5 bases, in that order; junction bases with no gene match: 10. The CDR3 region is CASSLGQGAGETQYF. CDR3 bases: TGTGCCAGCAGCCTTGGGCAGGGGGCGGGGGAGACCCAGTACTTC.

This chain joins TRBV7-8 and TRBJ1-2; D remains ambiguous. Per the germline V gene, CDR1 is SGHVS and CDR2 is FQNEAQ. The V gene lost 5 bases and the J gene lost 8 bases, with 18 bases spanning the gap. The CDR3 covers 14 residues. The CDR3 bases are TGTGCCAGCAGCCCGCGGTGGGGAACGGGGGGCTACACCTTC. Its translation is CASSPRWGTGGYTF. Together with reference TRBV7-8 and TRBJ1-2, the CDR3 gives the full variable domain: GAGVSQSPRYKVAKRGQDVALRCDPISGHVSLFWYQQALGQGPEFLTYFQNEAQLDKSGLPSDRFFAERPEGSVSTLKIQRTQQEDSAVYLCASSPRWGTGGYTFGSGTRLTVV.

The chain combines TRBV6-1 with TRBJ1-1; a possible D gene is TRBD1 (5 bases). This CDR3 region has 12 residues. The germline gives CDR1 MNHNS, CDR2 SASEGT. Between the trimmed V and J ends, which lost 3 bases and 6 bases, there was a span of 8 bases. The CDR3 loop is CASSEGGAEAFF. In DNA form, the CDR3 reads TGTGCCAGCAGTGAGGGGGGGGCTGAAGCTTTCTTT.

V and J are TRBV2 and TRBJ2-3; TRBD1 might be the D (5 bases). From germline, CDR1 is SNHLY and CDR2 FYNNEI. Trimming stripped 4 bases from V and 0 bases from J, with 11 bases between. The length of the CDR3 is 15 residues. The CDR3 DNA reads TGTGCCAGCAGTGGGGGCCCCGGGAGCACAGATACGCAGTATTTT. Residues: CASSGGPGSTDTQYF.